The T cell receptor beta chain described here comes from a study of blood T cell repertoires in COVID-19. There are 15 residues in the CDR3. Germline V CDR1 and CDR2: SGDLS, YYNGEE. V shed 2 bases, J shed 2 bases, and the junction held 4 bases outside the gene matches. Measured with immunoSEQ multiplex PCR; TCRdb has only the in-frame clones, and not every one. Here the sample spans 250,000 to 300,000 clones, roughly 90% being singletons. Sequenced input: PBMCs or T cells enriched from blood (not recorded which). The TCR sequence derives from a woman between 35 and 50 years old who had recovered from COVID-19. This chain connects TRBV9 to TRBJ2-7, with 10 bases that match TRBD2. CDR3 loop: CASSVELAGPYEQYF. In DNA form, the CDR3 reads TGTGCCAGCAGCGTCGAACTAGCGGGGCCCTACGAGCAGTACTTC.